One and the same sample provided the 26 T cell receptor beta chains below, sequenced in a study of OX40 agonist ivuxolimab in advanced cancers. The method behind the library was the immunoSEQ multiplex PCR assay. TCRdb stores this immuneACCESS table with in-frame sequences only. Part of the clones is absent; in the studies checked, under half of the shortfall reflects unresolved V genes, and no reason is known for the rest. The sample table records around 50,000 clones; about 90% of these occur just once. Of the sample, roughly 1.8% is held by the ten largest clones. Sequencing was performed on CD4+ or CD8+ T cells sorted from blood, taken in a trial of the OX40 agonist ivuxolimab. The receptors here all came from an adult with an advanced solid tumor such as melanoma, head and neck, liver or kidney cancer.

The J gene is TRBJ2-3, the V gene TRBV11-3; unclear D gene. The CDR3 length is 17 residues. The V and J ends lost 3 bases and 4 bases respectively, with 20 bases between them. Germline V gene lookup returns CDR1 SGHNT and CDR2 YENEEA. The CDR3 nucleotides read TGTGCCAGCAGCTTGAAACCCTCGACGCCATTCTCAGATACGCAGTATTTT. Encoded protein: CASSLKPSTPFSDTQYF.

The chain couples TRBV28 to TRBJ1-4; TRBD1 matches at 9 bases. J was trimmed by 5 bases and V by 5 bases; bases with no gene match: 3. Germline CDR1 and CDR2: MDHEN and SYDVKM. CDR3 length equals 14 residues. CDR3 bases: TGTGCCAGCAGTATACAGGGGGCAAATGAAAAACTGTTTTTT. This sequence encodes CASSIQGANEKLFF.

The genes are TRBV29-1 and TRBJ2-3; D possibly corresponds to TRBD2 (6 bases). The germline V gene encodes CDR1 SQVTM and CDR2 ANQGSEA. The CDR3 totals 14 residues. V lost 3 bases and J 6 bases, leaving 16 bases between the germline ends. In nucleotides, the CDR3 is TGCAGCGTTGAGGGTGGCGGGATCTCGGATACGCAGTATTTT. Its protein product is CSVEGGGISDTQYF.

V gene TRBV11-2 combines with J gene TRBJ2-7, with 8 bases identical to TRBD2. The CDR3 is 13 amino acids. From germline, CDR1 is SGHAT and CDR2 FQNNGV. The junction had 1 base not matched to a gene; V was cut back by 0 bases and J by 6 bases. The CDR3 here is CASSLDAGGEQYF. The CDR3, as DNA: TGTGCCAGCAGCTTAGACGCGGGAGGCGAGCAGTACTTC. Looking up the rest from reference TRBV11-2 and TRBJ2-7 gives the full variable domain: EAGVAQSPRYKIIEKRQSVAFWCNPISGHATLYWYQQILGQGPKLLIQFQNNGVVDDSQLPKDRFSAERLKGVDSTLKIQPAKLEDSAVYLCASSLDAGGEQYFGPGTRLTVT.

This clone was found once. The chain joins TRBV27 to TRBJ1-1; D gene unclear. The V end was cut by 0 bases, the J end by 5 bases, with 7 bases between. Germline CDR1 reads MNHEY; CDR2 reads SMNVEV (reference sequence). The CDR3 is made up of 13 amino acids. CDR3 residues: CASSLSGRTEAFF. CDR3 DNA sequence: TGTGCCAGCAGTTTATCGGGGAGAACTGAAGCTTTCTTT.

The chain has TRBV28 and TRBJ2-7; D unresolved. Trimming left V 6 bases short and J 4 bases short, with 4 bases between. Germline CDR1 reads MDHEN; CDR2 reads SYDVKM. CDR3 length: 10 residues. In DNA form, the CDR3 reads TGTGCCAGCAGAAAGTACGAGCAGTACTTC. Its translation: CASRKYEQYF.

This chain joins TRBV6-1 and TRBJ2-7; 8 nucleotides line up with TRBD1. The germline gives CDR1 MNHNS, CDR2 SASEGT. V shed 5 bases, J shed 2 bases, and the junction held 8 bases outside the gene matches. CDR3 length: 15 residues. The CDR3 sequence: CASSWDGQGPYEQYV. CDR3 bases: TGTGCCAGCAGTTGGGACGGACAGGGTCCCTACGAGCAGTACGTC.

The chain is built from TRBV28 and TRBJ2-7; 8 bases agree with TRBD1. The V segment lost 6 bases and the J segment 7 bases; nucleotides outside the gene matches: 14. The CDR3 sequence is 15 residues long. The germline CDR1 and CDR2 sequences are MDHEN and SYDVKM. In DNA form, the CDR3 reads TGTGCCAGCAGATCTTCCCGGACAGGGAAAAAAGAGCAGTACTTC. It codes for CASRSSRTGKKEQYF.

The chain combines TRBV6-6 with TRBJ1-4, with D unclear. The V end was cut by 0 bases, the J end by 3 bases, with 8 bases between. The CDR3 covers 15 residues. CDR1 MNHNY and CDR2 SVGAGI come from the germline V gene (reference sequence). CDR3 nucleotide sequence: TGTGCCAGCAGTTACTCCGGTAGGGCTAATGAAAAACTGTTTTTT. This translates into CASSYSGRANEKLFF.

The V and J genes are TRBV11-2 and TRBJ2-5; the D is unclear. V lost 1 base, J lost 7 bases, and 28 bases lay in between. CDR3 size: 19 residues. Germline CDR1 reads SGHAT; CDR2 reads FQNNGV. The CDR3 is CASSLGPALGYQPSGTQYF. The CDR3 DNA is TGTGCCAGCAGCTTAGGTCCCGCATTAGGGTATCAACCCTCAGGGACCCAGTACTTC.

The chain employs TRBV6-5 and TRBJ2-7; 7 nucleotides line up with TRBD2. Germline V lookup: CDR1 MNHEY, CDR2 SVGAGI. This CDR3 is 11 amino acids long. V lost 2 bases to trimming and J lost 11 bases; unmatched junction nucleotides: 3. The CDR3 DNA is TGTGCCAGCAGTTACCGGGGGGAGGAGTACTTC. Protein product: CASSYRGEEYF.

The V gene is TRBV6-1, the J gene TRBJ2-5, with D tentatively TRBD2 (5 bases). Deletions cut 2 bases from V and 5 bases from J, with 12 bases between. Germline V gene sequence: CDR1 MNHNS, CDR2 SASEGT. The CDR3 extends over 14 amino acids. The DNA of the CDR3 is TGTGCCAGCAGTGAATCCCGAGGGTGGGAGACCCAGTACTTC. Translating gives CASSESRGWETQYF.

The chain's CDR3 is CASSTAGQTETQYF. CDR3 sequence (DNA): TGCGCCAGCAGCACGGCGGGACAGACGGAGACCCAGTACTTC. The V call is TRBV5-1, the J call TRBJ2-5; a possible D gene is TRBD1 (7 bases). There are 14 residues in the CDR3. The germline V gene has CDR1 SGHRS and CDR2 YFSETQ. V lost 4 bases to trimming and J lost 5 bases, with 15 bases between them.

The chain uses TRBV6-6 and TRBJ1-5; D is unresolved. CDR3 length: 12 residues. Germline lookup yields CDR1 MNHNY and CDR2 SVGAGI (reference sequence). Deletions cut 5 bases from V and 4 bases from J, with 6 bases between. DNA of the CDR3: TGTGCCAGCAGTCCCTCTAATCAGCCCCAGCATTTT. This codes for CASSPSNQPQHF.

This clone has a handful of counts. This sequence joins TRBV6-5 and TRBJ1-2, with TRBD1 identical over 7 bases. The ends lost 4 bases at V and 4 bases at J; junction bases unmatched: 12. The CDR3 runs 16 residues. Per the germline V gene, CDR1 is MNHEY and CDR2 is SVGAGI. The CDR3 DNA reads TGTGCCAGCAGTTCCACAGGGGCGAGGCTCGGCTATGGCTACACCTTC. Protein sequence: CASSSTGARLGYGYTF.

This chain links TRBV4-1 with TRBJ2-3; 10 bases line up with TRBD2. CDR3 length: 16 residues. Germline values: CDR1 MGHRA, CDR2 YSYEKL. The junction had 5 bases not matched to a gene; V was cut back by 5 bases and J by 0 bases. The CDR3 sequence is CASSNGLAVSTDTQYF. The DNA for the CDR3 is TGCGCCAGCAGCAACGGACTAGCGGTTAGCACAGATACGCAGTATTTT.

The chain uses TRBV10-3 and TRBJ2-3, with 11 bases fitting TRBD2. Germline V gene lookup returns CDR1 ENHRY and CDR2 SYGVKD. Trimming cost V 4 bases and J 2 bases; bases outside gene matches: 5. The CDR3 is 16 residues long. The CDR3 DNA follows: TGTGCCATCAGTGGTCAACTAGCGGGAGTCACAGATACGCAGTATTTT. Its protein is CAISGQLAGVTDTQYF.

This clone showed up just once. The V and J genes are TRBV19 and TRBJ2-5; D might be TRBD1 (6 bases). The V and J ends lost 8 bases and 3 bases respectively, with 10 bases between them. The CDR3 loop spans 12 amino acids. Germline assignment: CDR1 LNHDA and CDR2 SQIVND (reference sequence). Written as DNA, the CDR3 is TGTGCCAGTGGGTACAGGGAAGAGACCCAGTACTTC. Its protein product is CASGYREETQYF.

This clone came up a few times. The genes are TRBV5-4 and TRBJ1-6; 8 bases are a match to TRBD1. The V segment lost 4 bases and the J segment 14 bases; nucleotides outside the gene matches: 14. The CDR3 runs 15 residues. Germline lookup yields CDR1 SGHNT and CDR2 YYREEE (reference sequence). The CDR3 here is CASSPPGGAFGTLHF. The CDR3 nucleotides read TGTGCCAGCAGCCCTCCAGGGGGCGCGTTTGGGACCCTCCACTTT.

The chain recombines TRBV28 with TRBJ1-2; no firm D call. Germline V gene sequence: CDR1 MDHEN, CDR2 SYDVKM. Between the trimmed V and J ends, which lost 5 bases and 4 bases, there was a span of 20 bases. CDR3 length equals 16 residues. CDR3 sequence: CASSVPAVSRSYGYTF. The DNA for the CDR3 is TGTGCCAGCAGTGTCCCCGCTGTTAGCAGAAGCTATGGCTACACCTTC.

The chain couples TRBV7-9 to TRBJ2-3; D is ambiguous. Trimming pared 4 bases from V and 0 bases from J, leaving 5 bases between. Germline values: CDR1 SEHNR, CDR2 FQNEAQ (reference sequence). The CDR3 runs to 13 residues. The CDR3 loop reads CASSSTSTDTQYF. The CDR3 DNA reads as TGTGCCAGCAGCTCAACTAGCACAGATACGCAGTATTTT.

The V call is TRBV27, the J call TRBJ2-7, with 10 bases aligning to TRBD2. The V segment lost 6 bases and the J segment 0 bases; nucleotides outside the gene matches: 5. This CDR3 contains 15 residues. In germline, CDR1 is MNHEY, CDR2 SMNVEV (reference sequence). The CDR3 coding sequence is TGTGCCAGCAGGACTAGCGGGTCCCACTCCTACGAGCAGTACTTC. This codes for CASRTSGSHSYEQYF.

This clone showed up just a few times. The chain uses TRBV5-1 and TRBJ2-5; weak D call: TRBD2 (5 bases). V was cut by 7 bases and J by 0 bases, with 16 bases left in between. This CDR3 contains 15 residues. CDR1 is SGHRS and CDR2 is YFSETQ in the germline V gene. CDR3 coding DNA: TGCGCCAGCGTCAGGAGCGGTCAGTACCAAGAGACCCAGTACTTC. It specifies CASVRSGQYQETQYF.

The chain recombines TRBV6-1 with TRBJ1-3, with 7 nucleotides matching TRBD1. The length of the CDR3 is 15 residues. CDR1 MNHNS and CDR2 SASEGT come from the germline V gene. The V gene end was trimmed by 5 bases and the J gene end by 2 bases; junction bases not matched to a gene: 6. The CDR3 nucleotides are TGTGCCAGCAGTCCCAGCGACAGGGCTGGAAACACCATATATTTT. The encoded protein is CASSPSDRAGNTIYF.

A single count supports this clone. The chain uses TRBV27 and TRBJ2-1; the D gene is possibly TRBD2 (6 bases). CDR1 MNHEY and CDR2 SMNVEV come from the germline V gene (reference sequence). This CDR3 comprises 16 residues. V was shortened by 1 base and J by 1 base, with 11 bases between the two germline ends. CDR3: CASSLWGRTSYNEQFF. The CDR3 DNA reads as TGTGCCAGCAGTTTATGGGGGAGGACGTCCTACAATGAGCAGTTCTTC.

The CDR3 DNA reads as TGTGCCAGCAGCCGGCGGAACCCGGGGGGTACGGAGACCCAGTACTTC. Its protein product is CASSRRNPGGTETQYF. The chain employs TRBV14 and TRBJ2-5; 7 bases agree with TRBD2. The junction had 13 bases not matched to a gene; V was cut back by 4 bases and J by 5 bases. The CDR3 length is 16 residues. CDR1 is SGHDN, CDR2 FVKESK, per germline.